This TCR beta chain comes out of a study of identical twins. Looked up from germline, CDR1 is SGHVS and CDR2 is FQNEAQ. This CDR3 comprises 18 residues. J gave up 9 bases and V 2 bases, and 16 bases lay outside the gene matches. TCRdb re-called the 5' RACE reads with MiXCR, one entry per CDR3 protein. The sample includes nearly 650,000 distinct CDR3 sequences, 7% to 7.5% of them seen just once. Each donor was a healthy Caucasian. These sequences were also reported in another study, on yellow fever vaccine responses in identical twins.

The sequence was collected from a woman between 18 and 30 years old in good health. The chain recombines TRBV7-8 with TRBJ2-1; 10 bases are a match to TRBD2. The sequencing sample was made of PBMCs. CDR3 DNA: TGTGCCAGCAGCTTACAAGTTGGTCTAGCGGGGGAATGGATTGAGCAGTTCTTC. This gives the protein CASSLQVGLAGEWIEQFF.